This TCR beta chain was documented in a study of PD-1 blockade in classical Hodgkin lymphoma. Every one of the patients relapsed after autologous stem cell transplantation (brentuximab vedotin exposure was variable). With regard to this clone: What it binds is unknown.

Findings and limits, study-wide: Factors driving the repertoire differences, possibly disease activity or prior therapy, remain undefined. Significant TCR diversity gains by C4D1 occurred in CD4+ but not CD8+ cells. Baseline diversity resembling that of newly diagnosed patients was seen in complete responders. After ASCT, patients who started nivolumab under 1 year later were excluded.

V shed 4 bases and J shed 4 bases, with 25 bases lying between them. In germline, CDR1 is MDHEN, CDR2 SYDVKM. The length of the CDR3 is 18 residues. Assay: immunoSEQ multiplex PCR; the TCRdb copy retains only in-frame clones and omits some. The sample lists almost 100,000 clones, roughly 90% seen once, with 2.8% in the top ten. The chain is built from TRBV28 and TRBJ1-1; no definite D call. This sequence was found in a human donor with classical Hodgkin lymphoma. Sequencing used peripheral blood mononuclear cells (PBMCs), obtained at baseline. The CDR3 DNA reads as TGTGCCAGCAGTTCCCCCGGCCCCGGTAGAAGGTTGAGCACTGAAGCTTTCTTT. Protein sequence: CASSSPGPGRRLSTEAFF.